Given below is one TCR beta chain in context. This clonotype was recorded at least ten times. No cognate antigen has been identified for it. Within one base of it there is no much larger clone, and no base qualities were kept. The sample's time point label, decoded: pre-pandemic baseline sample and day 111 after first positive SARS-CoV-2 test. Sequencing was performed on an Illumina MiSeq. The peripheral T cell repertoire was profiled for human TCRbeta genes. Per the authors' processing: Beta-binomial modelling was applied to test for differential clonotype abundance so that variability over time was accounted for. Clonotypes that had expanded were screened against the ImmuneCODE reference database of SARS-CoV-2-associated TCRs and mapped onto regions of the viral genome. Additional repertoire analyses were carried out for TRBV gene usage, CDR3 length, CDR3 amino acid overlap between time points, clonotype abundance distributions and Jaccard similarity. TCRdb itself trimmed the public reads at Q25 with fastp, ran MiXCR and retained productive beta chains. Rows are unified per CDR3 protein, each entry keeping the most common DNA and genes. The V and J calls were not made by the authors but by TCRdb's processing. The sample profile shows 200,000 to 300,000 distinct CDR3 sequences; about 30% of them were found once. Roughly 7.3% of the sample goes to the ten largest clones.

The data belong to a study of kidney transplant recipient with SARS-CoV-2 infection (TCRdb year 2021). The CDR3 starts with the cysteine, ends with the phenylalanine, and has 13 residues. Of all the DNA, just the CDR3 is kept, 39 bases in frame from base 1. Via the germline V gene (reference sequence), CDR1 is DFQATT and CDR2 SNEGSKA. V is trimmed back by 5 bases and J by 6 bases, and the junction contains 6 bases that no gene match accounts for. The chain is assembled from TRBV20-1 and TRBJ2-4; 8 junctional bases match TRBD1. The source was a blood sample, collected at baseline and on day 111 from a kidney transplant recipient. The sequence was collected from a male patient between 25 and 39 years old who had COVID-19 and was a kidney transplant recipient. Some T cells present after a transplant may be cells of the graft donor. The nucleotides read TGCAGTGCTTCGGGACAGGATAGAAACATTCAGTACTTC. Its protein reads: CSASGQDRNIQYF.